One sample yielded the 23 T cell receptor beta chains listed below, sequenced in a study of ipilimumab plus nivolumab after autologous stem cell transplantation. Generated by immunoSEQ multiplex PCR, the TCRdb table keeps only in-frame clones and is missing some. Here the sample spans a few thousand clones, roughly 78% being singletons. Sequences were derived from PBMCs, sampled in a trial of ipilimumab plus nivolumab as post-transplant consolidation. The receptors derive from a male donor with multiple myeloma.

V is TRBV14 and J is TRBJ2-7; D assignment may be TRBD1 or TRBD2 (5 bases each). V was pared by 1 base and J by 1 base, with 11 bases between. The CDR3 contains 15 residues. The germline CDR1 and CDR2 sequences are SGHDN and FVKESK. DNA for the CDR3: TGTGCCAGCAGCCAAGGAACGGGACGGTCCTACGAGCAGTACTTC. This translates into CASSQGTGRSYEQYF.

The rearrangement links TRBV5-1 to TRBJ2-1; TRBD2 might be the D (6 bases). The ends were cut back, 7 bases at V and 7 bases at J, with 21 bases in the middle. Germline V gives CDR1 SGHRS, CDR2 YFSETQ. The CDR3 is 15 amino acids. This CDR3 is CASSPGTPAGNEQFF. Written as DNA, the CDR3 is TGCGCCAGCTCTCCCGGGACTCCCGCCGGGAATGAGCAGTTCTTC. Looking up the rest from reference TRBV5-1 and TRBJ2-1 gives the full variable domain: KAGVTQTPRYLIKTRGQQVTLSCSPISGHRSVSWYQQTPGQGLQFLFEYFSETQRNKGNFPGRFSGRQFSNSRSEMNVSTLELGDSALYLCASSPGTPAGNEQFFGPGTRLTVL.

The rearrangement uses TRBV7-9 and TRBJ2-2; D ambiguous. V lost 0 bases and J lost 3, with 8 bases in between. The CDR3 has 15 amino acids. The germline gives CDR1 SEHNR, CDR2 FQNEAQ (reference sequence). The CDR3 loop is CASSLAAIDTGELFF. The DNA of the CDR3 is TGTGCCAGCAGCTTAGCGGCTATCGACACCGGGGAGCTGTTTTTT.

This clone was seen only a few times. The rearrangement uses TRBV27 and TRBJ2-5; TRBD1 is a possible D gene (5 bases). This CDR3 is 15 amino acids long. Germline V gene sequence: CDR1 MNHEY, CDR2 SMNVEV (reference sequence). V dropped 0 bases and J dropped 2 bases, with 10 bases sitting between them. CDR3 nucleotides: TGTGCCAGCAGTTTATCTCCAGGGTGGCAAGAGACCCAGTACTTC. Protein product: CASSLSPGWQETQYF.

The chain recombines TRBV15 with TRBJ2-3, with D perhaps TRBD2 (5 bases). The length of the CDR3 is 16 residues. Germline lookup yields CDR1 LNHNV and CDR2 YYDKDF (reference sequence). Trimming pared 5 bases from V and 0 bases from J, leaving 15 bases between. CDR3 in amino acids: CATSGPGSSSTDTQYF. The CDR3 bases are TGTGCCACCAGCGGCCCGGGAAGTTCTAGCACAGATACGCAGTATTTT. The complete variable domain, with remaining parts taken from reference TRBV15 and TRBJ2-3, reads DAMVIQNPRYQVTQFGKPVTLSCSQTLNHNVMYWYQQKSSQAPKLLFHYYDKDFNNEADTPDNFQSRRPNTSFCFLDIRSPGLGDTAMYLCATSGPGSSSTDTQYFGPGTRLTVL.

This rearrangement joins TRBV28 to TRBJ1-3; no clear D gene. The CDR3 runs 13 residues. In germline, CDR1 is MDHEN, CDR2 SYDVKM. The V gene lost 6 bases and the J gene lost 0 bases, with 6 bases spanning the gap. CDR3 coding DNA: TGTGCCAGCAGGGTATTCTCTGGAAACACCATATATTTT. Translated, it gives CASRVFSGNTIYF.

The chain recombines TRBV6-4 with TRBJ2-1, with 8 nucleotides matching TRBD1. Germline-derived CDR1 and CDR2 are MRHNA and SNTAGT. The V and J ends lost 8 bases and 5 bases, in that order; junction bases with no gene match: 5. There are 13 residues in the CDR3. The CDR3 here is CASGRTGNNEQFF. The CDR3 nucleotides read TGTGCCAGCGGACGGACAGGGAACAATGAGCAGTTCTTC.

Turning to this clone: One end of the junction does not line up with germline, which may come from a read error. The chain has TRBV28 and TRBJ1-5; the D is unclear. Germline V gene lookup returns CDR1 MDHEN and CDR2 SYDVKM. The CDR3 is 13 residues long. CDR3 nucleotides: TGTGCCAGCAGGTGGACGGAGAATCGGCCCCAGCATTTT. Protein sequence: CASRWTENRPQHF.

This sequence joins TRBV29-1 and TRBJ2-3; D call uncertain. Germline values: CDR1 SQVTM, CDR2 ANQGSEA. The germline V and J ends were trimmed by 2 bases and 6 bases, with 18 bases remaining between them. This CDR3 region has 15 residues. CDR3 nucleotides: TGCAGCGTTGAATATAGGGCAGTTTGGGCGGATACGCAGTATTTT. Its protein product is CSVEYRAVWADTQYF.

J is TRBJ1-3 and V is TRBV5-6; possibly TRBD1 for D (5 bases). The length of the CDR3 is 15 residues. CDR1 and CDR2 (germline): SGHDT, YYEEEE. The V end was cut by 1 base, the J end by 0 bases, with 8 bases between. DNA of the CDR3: TGTGCCAGCAGCTTGTTTGGGACCTCTGGAAACACCATATATTTT. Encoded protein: CASSLFGTSGNTIYF.

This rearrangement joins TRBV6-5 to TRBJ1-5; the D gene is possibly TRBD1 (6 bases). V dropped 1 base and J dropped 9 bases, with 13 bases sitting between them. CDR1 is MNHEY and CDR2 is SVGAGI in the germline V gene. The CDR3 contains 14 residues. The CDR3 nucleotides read TGTGCCAGCAGTTACTACAGGGAATCACGGCCCCAGCATTTT. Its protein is CASSYYRESRPQHF.

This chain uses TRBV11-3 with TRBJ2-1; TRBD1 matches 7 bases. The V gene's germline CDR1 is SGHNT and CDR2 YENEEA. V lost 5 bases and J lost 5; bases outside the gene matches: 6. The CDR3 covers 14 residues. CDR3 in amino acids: CASSIMGQNNEQFF. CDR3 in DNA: TGTGCCAGCAGCATTATGGGACAGAACAATGAGCAGTTCTTC.

The CDR3 here is CASSEYPGQENSPLHF. In DNA, the CDR3 is TGTGCCAGCAGTGAATATCCGGGACAGGAGAATTCACCCCTCCACTTT. The rearrangement uses TRBV25-1 and TRBJ1-6, with 8 bases fitting TRBD1. The V and J ends lost 0 bases and 7 bases, in that order; junction bases with no gene match: 5. Germline V CDR1 and CDR2: MGHDK, SYGVNS. This CDR3 has 16 residues.

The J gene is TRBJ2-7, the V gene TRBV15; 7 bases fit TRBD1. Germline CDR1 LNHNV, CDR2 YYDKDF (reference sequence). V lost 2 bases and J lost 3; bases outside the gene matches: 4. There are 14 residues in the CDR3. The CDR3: CATSRTGDRYEQYF. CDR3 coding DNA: TGTGCCACCAGCAGAACAGGGGACCGCTACGAGCAGTACTTC.

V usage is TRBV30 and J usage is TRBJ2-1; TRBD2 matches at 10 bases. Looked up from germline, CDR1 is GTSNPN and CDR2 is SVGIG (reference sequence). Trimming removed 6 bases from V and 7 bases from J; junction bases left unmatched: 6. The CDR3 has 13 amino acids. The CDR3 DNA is TGTGCCTGTCAGCGGGAGGGCCAGAATGAGCAGTTCTTC. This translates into CACQREGQNEQFF.

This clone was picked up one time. CDR3 sequence (DNA): TGTGCCAGCAGTGATCCCCAAAACATTCAGTACTTC. Protein product: CASSDPQNIQYF. The chain couples TRBV28 to TRBJ2-4; D gene unclear. The V gene's germline CDR1 is MDHEN and CDR2 SYDVKM. The V and J ends lost 5 bases and 5 bases respectively, with 7 bases between them. The CDR3 consists of 12 residues.

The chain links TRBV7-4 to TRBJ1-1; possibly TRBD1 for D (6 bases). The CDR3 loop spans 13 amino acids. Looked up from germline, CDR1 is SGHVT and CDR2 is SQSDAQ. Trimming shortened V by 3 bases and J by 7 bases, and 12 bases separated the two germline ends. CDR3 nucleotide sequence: TGTGCCAGCAGCTTCGAGACAGGACTTGAAGCTTTCTTT. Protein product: CASSFETGLEAFF.

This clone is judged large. CDR3: CASSQEHSEASFGYTF. The CDR3 coding sequence is TGCGCCAGCAGCCAAGAACATAGTGAGGCGAGTTTTGGCTACACCTTC. The chain couples TRBV4-1 to TRBJ1-2; no definite D call. There are 16 residues in the CDR3. CDR1 is MGHRA, CDR2 YSYEKL, per germline. V was shortened by 0 bases and J by 7 bases, with 18 bases between the two germline ends.

CDR3 sequence: CSATPEAGQGGYTF. In DNA, the CDR3 is TGCAGCGCTACCCCCGAGGCAGGGCAGGGTGGCTACACCTTC. The chain uses TRBV29-1 and TRBJ1-2; D is possibly TRBD1 (5 bases). The V gene lost 7 bases and the J gene lost 7 bases, with 22 bases spanning the gap. This CDR3 has 14 amino acids. Germline CDR1 and CDR2: SQVTM and ANQGSEA.

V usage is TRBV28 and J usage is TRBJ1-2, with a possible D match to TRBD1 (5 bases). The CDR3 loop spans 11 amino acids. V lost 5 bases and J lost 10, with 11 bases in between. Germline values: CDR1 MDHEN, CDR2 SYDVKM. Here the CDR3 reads CASSRWGPYTF. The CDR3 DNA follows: TGTGCCAGCAGTAGATGGGGACCCTACACCTTC.

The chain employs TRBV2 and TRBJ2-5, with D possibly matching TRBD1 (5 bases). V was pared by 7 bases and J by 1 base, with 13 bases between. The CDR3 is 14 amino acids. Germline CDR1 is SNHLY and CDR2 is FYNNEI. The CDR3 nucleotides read TGTGCCAGCAAATCTTGGACATCCCAAGAGACCCAGTACTTC. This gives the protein CASKSWTSQETQYF.

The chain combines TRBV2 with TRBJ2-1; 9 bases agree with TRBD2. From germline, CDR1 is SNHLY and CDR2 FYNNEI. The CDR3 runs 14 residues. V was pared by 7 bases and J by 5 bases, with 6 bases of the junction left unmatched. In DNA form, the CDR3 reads TGTGCCAGCAAGTTGGTAGCGGGAGACAATGAGCAGTTCTTC. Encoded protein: CASKLVAGDNEQFF. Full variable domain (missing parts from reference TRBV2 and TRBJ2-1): EPEVTQTPSHQVTQMGQEVILRCVPISNHLYFYWYRQILGQKVEFLVSFYNNEISEKSEIFDDQFSVERPDGSNFTLKIRSTKLEDSAMYFCASKLVAGDNEQFFGPGTRLTVL.

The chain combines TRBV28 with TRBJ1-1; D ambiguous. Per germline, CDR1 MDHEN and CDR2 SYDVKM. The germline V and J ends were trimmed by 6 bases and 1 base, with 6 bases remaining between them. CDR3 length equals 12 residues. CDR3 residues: CASRQGNTEAFF. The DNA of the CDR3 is TGTGCCAGCAGACAAGGGAACACTGAAGCTTTCTTT.